This is a list of T cell receptor beta chains from one sample in a study of shared clonotypes between healthy human individuals. Some clones are missing from TCRdb's copy, which holds only in-frame ones; the method was immunoSEQ multiplex PCR. The profile shows about 2 million clones, roughly 95% of them singletons. Sequences were obtained from naive CD4+ T cells sorted from blood. The receptors originated from a man aged 18 to 30 in good health. The conserved cysteine and the conserved F or W are not part of the CDR3 here. The D gene is left open where the match is weak. Clone size is not always given. Where it is, it says once, few, many or a class for expanded clones.

>once|TRBV4-2|TRBD2|TRBJ2-4
ASSQLAGEAKNIQY
>-|TRBV4-3|-|TRBJ1-4
ASSQEGGAHEKLF
>-|TRBV18|TRBD1|TRBJ2-7
ASSQQGVTYEQY
>-|TRBV11-2|-|TRBJ2-1
ASSPRQGGTNEQF
>-|TRBV5-4|TRBD1|TRBJ2-3
ASSLDRGRIGSTDTQY
>-|TRBV5-8|-|TRBJ2-7
ASSLGTGSGITYEQY
>-|TRBV2|TRBD1|TRBJ2-7
ANRDSLSYEQY
>few|TRBV11-2|TRBD1|TRBJ1-6
ASSTNPGTAALH
>-|TRBV9|TRBD2|TRBJ2-7
ASSLGGADEQY
>-|TRBV6-1|TRBD2|TRBJ2-7
ASSDRTSGSYEQY
>-|TRBV7-9|-|TRBJ2-7
ASSPVPYEQY
>-|TRBV18|TRBD1|TRBJ1-2
ASSPPTGGKYGYT
>-|TRBV2|-|TRBJ1-2
ASAVSGGAPNYGYT
>-|TRBV6-5|-|TRBJ1-1
ASSYSSGLAF
>-|TRBV7-9|-|TRBJ2-1
ASSLVTISGLNYEQF
>-|TRBV9|-|TRBJ2-2
ASSVGGSNTGELF
>-|TRBV28|-|TRBJ1-5
ASSLGSGYQPQH
>once|TRBV11-2|-|TRBJ1-3
ASSPPGRSSGNTIY
>-|TRBV10-3|TRBD1|TRBJ2-7
AISDRGHNEQY
>-|TRBV10-2|-|TRBJ1-1
ASHGQANTEAF
>-|TRBV28|-|TRBJ1-2
ASSLGKAQGGYT
>-|TRBV11-2|TRBD1|TRBJ2-7
ASSFTTGVSYEQY
>-|TRBV5-1|-|TRBJ2-5
ASSTIVGGAETQY
>-|TRBV6-1|-|TRBJ1-1
ASSAYREGTEAF
>-|TRBV9|-|TRBJ1-5
ASSPTAQGPQPQH
>-|TRBV5-4|-|TRBJ2-5
ASSLGPDQGTQY
>-|TRBV7-7|TRBD2|TRBJ2-7
ASSTGLAGAGEQY
>few|TRBV9|-|TRBJ1-4
ASSVAPGGREKLF
>-|TRBV7-2|TRBD1|TRBJ1-4
ASTYGTVSEKLF